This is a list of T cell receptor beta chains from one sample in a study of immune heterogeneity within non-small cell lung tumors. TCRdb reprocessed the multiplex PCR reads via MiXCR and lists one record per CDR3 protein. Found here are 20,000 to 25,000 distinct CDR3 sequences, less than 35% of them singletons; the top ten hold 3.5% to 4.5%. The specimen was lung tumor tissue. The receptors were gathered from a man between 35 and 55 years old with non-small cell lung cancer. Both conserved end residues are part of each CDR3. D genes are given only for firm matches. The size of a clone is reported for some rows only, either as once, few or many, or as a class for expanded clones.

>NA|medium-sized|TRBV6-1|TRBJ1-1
CASRVERANTEAFF
TGTGCCAGCAGAGTCGAAAGGGCGAACACTGAAGCTTTCTTT
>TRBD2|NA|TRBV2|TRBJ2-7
CASGLAGATPYEQYF
TGTGCCAGTGGACTAGCGGGAGCCACGCCCTACGAGCAGTACTTC
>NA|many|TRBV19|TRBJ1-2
CASSSFQGLAAFF
TGTGCCAGTAGTTCTTTCCAGGGACTTGCCGCCTTCTTC
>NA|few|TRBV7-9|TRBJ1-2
CASSPGGYYGYTF
TGTGCCAGCAGCCCCGGCGGTTACTATGGCTACACCTTC
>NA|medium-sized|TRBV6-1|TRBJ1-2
CASSVLDYGYTF
TGTGCCAGCAGTGTACTTGACTATGGCTACACCTTC
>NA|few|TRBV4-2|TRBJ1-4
CASSQGHWGVTNEKLFF
TGTGCCAGCAGCCAAGGACATTGGGGGGTGACAAATGAAAAACTGTTTTTT
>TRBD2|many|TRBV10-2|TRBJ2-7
CASRGSGTRIGEQYF
TGCGCCAGCAGGGGAAGCGGGACTAGAATCGGGGAGCAGTACTTC
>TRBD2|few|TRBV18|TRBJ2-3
CASSPRTSSADTQYF
TGTGCCAGCTCACCACGGACTAGCTCAGCAGATACGCAGTATTTT
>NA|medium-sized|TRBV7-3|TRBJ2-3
CASSLSGGFGTDTQYF
TGTGCCAGCAGCTTAAGTGGGGGTTTTGGCACAGATACGCAGTATTTT
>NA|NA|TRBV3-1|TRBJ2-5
CASIGTGQETQYF
TGTGCCAGCATCGGTACAGGGCAGGAGACCCAGTACTTC
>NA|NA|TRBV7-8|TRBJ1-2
CASSTRGASLYGYTF
TGTGCCAGCAGTACCAGGGGTGCCTCCCTCTATGGCTACACCTTC
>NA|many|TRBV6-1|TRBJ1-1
CATLQVRRLNTEAFF
TGTGCCACACTCCAGGTCAGGCGTTTGAACACTGAAGCTTTCTTT
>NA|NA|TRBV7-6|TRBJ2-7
CASSHGRLAYEQYF
TGTGCCAGCAGCCATGGCAGGCTTGCCTACGAGCAGTACTTC
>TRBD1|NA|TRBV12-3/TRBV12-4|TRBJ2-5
CASGRQGSETQYF
TGTGCCAGCGGAAGACAGGGGAGTGAGACCCAGTACTTC
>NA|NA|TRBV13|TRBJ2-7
CASRFSRDYEQYF
TGTGCCAGCCGCTTTTCCAGGGACTACGAGCAGTACTTC
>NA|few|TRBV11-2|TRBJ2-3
CASSFGVLGLRSTDTQYF
TGTGCCAGCAGCTTTGGAGTCCTGGGACTCCGAAGCACAGATACGCAGTATTTT
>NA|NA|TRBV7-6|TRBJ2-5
CASSGAATGETQYF
TGTGCCAGCAGCGGGGCGGCAACTGGAGAGACCCAGTACTTC
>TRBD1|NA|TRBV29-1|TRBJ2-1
CSLGEGASYNEQFF
TGCAGCCTCGGAGAGGGGGCGTCCTACAATGAGCAGTTCTTC
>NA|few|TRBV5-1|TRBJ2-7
CASGGHDGYEQYF
TGCGCCAGCGGGGGACACGATGGATACGAGCAGTACTTC
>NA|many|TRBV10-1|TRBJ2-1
CASRKHESYNEQFF
TGCGCCAGCAGGAAACACGAATCCTACAATGAGCAGTTCTTC
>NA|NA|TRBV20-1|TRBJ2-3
CSANVDTQYF
TGCAGTGCTAACGTAGATACGCAGTATTTT
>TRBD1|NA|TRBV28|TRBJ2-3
CAIGGQGEFRTDTQYF
TGTGCCATCGGAGGACAGGGGGAGTTCCGCACAGATACGCAGTATTTT
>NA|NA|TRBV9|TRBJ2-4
CASNGGEVKNIQYF
TGTGCCAGCAACGGGGGTGAGGTCAAAAACATTCAGTACTTC
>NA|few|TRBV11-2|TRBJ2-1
CASSLVVAGEQFF
TGTGCCAGCAGCTTAGTAGTGGCGGGAGAGCAGTTCTTC
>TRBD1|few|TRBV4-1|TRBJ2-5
CASSWTGRETQYF
TGCGCCAGCTCTTGGACAGGGCGAGAGACCCAGTACTTC
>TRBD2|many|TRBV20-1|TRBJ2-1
CSASFPGGRSNNEQFF
TGCAGTGCTAGTTTTCCTGGCGGGAGATCTAACAATGAGCAGTTCTTC
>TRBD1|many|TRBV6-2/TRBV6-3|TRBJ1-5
CASKYRGISNQPQHF
TGTGCCAGCAAGTACAGGGGGATCAGCAATCAGCCCCAGCATTTT
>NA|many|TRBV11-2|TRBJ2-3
CASSLEWSTDTQYF
TGTGCCAGCAGCTTAGAATGGAGCACAGATACGCAGTATTTT
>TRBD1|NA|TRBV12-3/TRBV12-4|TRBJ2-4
CASSYGQGVAKNIQYF
TGTGCCAGCAGTTATGGACAGGGAGTGGCCAAAAACATTCAGTACTTC
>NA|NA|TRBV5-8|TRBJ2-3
CASSLGSDTQYF
TGTGCCAGCAGCTTGGGGTCAGATACGCAGTATTTT
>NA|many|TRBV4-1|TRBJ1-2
CASSQELAQHYGYTF
TGCGCCAGCAGCCAAGAGTTGGCTCAGCACTATGGCTACACCTTC
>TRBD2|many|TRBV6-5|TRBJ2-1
CASSYGTRINEQFF
TGTGCCAGCAGTTACGGGACTAGAATCAATGAGCAGTTCTTC
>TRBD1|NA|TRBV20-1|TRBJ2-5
CSATVQGARETQYF
TGCAGTGCTACTGTACAGGGGGCTAGGGAGACCCAGTACTTC
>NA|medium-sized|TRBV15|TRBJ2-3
CATSRDTPGWDTQYF
TGTGCCACCAGCAGAGATACCCCGGGGTGGGATACGCAGTATTTT
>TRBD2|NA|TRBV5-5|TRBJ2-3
CASSLRGTSGGIGDTQYF
TGTGCCAGCAGCTTACGTGGGACTAGCGGGGGAATTGGAGATACGCAGTATTTT
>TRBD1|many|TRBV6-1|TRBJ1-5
CASSPQGAGNQPQHF
TGTGCCAGCAGTCCCCAGGGGGCAGGCAATCAGCCCCAGCATTTT
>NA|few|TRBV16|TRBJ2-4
CASSQSQGTNIQYF
TGTGCCAGCAGCCAATCGCAGGGGACGAACATTCAGTACTTC
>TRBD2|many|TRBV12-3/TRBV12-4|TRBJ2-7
CASTLGLAGVSEQYF
TGTGCCAGCACCTTGGGACTAGCGGGAGTGTCCGAGCAGTACTTC
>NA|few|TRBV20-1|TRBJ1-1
CSARVLSANTEAFF
TGCAGTGCTAGAGTCTTGTCAGCCAACACTGAAGCTTTCTTT
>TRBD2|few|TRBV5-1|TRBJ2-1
CASSPGLAGGGGYNEQFF
TGCGCCAGCAGCCCCGGACTAGCGGGAGGGGGAGGCTACAATGAGCAGTTCTTC
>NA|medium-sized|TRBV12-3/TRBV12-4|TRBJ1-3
CASSLTTPGNTIYF
TGTGCCAGCAGTTTGACGACCCCTGGAAACACCATATATTTT
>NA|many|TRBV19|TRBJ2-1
CASSKPYNEQFF
TGTGCCAGTAGTAAGCCCTACAATGAGCAGTTCTTC
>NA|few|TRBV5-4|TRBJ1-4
CASSTQQGTNEKLFF
TGTGCCAGCAGCACTCAACAGGGAACTAATGAAAAACTGTTTTTT
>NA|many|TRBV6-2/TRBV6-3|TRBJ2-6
CASSHQIGGSGANVLTF
TGTGCCAGCAGCCATCAAATAGGGGGATCTGGGGCCAACGTCCTGACTTTC
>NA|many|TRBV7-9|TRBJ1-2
CASSLGTVYGYTF
TGTGCCAGCAGCTTAGGGACAGTATATGGCTACACCTTC
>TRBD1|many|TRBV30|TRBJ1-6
CAWRDRVRSPLHF
TGTGCCTGGAGGGACAGGGTACGGTCACCCCTCCACTTT
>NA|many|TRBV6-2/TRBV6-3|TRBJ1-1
CASSYSGRLGTEAFF
TGTGCCAGCAGTTACTCTGGCAGGTTGGGCACTGAAGCTTTCTTT
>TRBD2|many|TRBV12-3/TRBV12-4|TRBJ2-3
CASGGRATDTQYF
TGTGCCAGCGGTGGGAGGGCCACAGATACGCAGTATTTT
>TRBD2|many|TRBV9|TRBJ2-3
CASSVASSGRSDTQYF
TGTGCCAGCAGCGTAGCCTCTAGCGGGAGGTCAGATACGCAGTATTTT
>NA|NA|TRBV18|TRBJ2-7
CASSPGTGTSGEQYF
TGTGCCAGCTCACCGGGTACCGGGACGTCAGGCGAGCAGTACTTC
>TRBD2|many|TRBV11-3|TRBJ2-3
CASTPWGGATDTQYF
TGTGCCAGCACCCCGTGGGGGGGAGCCACAGATACGCAGTATTTT
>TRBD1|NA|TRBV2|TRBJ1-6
CASTRGGQNNSPLHF
TGTGCCAGCACAAGGGGGGGACAGAATAATTCACCCCTCCACTTT
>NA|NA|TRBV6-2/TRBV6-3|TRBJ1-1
CASKGVGNTEPFF
TGTGCCAGCAAGGGGGTAGGGAACACTGAACCTTTCTTT
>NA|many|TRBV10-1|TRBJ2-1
CASSEQSSSYNEQFF
TGCGCCAGCAGTGAACAGAGTAGCTCCTACAATGAGCAGTTCTTC
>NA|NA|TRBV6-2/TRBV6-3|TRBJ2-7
CASITGPREQYF
TGTGCCAGCATAACCGGACCGCGGGAGCAGTACTTC
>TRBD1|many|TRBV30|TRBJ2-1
CAWRRQGSGEQFF
TGTGCCTGGAGACGACAGGGGTCGGGTGAGCAGTTCTTC
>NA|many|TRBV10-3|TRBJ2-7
CAISAGYEQYF
TGTGCCATCAGTGCAGGGTACGAGCAGTACTTC
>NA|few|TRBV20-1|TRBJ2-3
CSASWGVSTDTQYF
TGCAGTGCTAGTTGGGGGGTTAGCACAGATACGCAGTATTTT
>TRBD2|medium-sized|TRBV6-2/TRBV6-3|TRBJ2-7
CASSYRTFRTGTSGNFLNEQYF
TGTGCCAGCAGTTACCGGACGTTTCGGACCGGGACTAGCGGCAACTTTTTAAACGAGCAGTACTTC